Presented here are 15 T cell receptor beta chains from one specimen sequenced in a study of blood T cells in healthy people across ages. A second PCR of roughly 7 to 11 cycles used a sample-barcoded 5' primer and a J-beta primer mix. TCRdb reanalysed the 5' RACE reads using MiXCR and keeps one entry per CDR3 protein. The sample shows over 700,000 distinct CDR3 sequences, around 25% of them seen only once. Separately, the same data were catalogued under a study of T cells of mothers and their children.

The specimen was blood. These receptors were obtained from a boy aged 5-17 years in good health.

This clonotype occurred a few times. This may be a read error, as it is one base from a much larger clone. This chain joins TRBV7-9 and TRBJ2-5, with a possible D match to TRBD2 (6 bases). Matching the DNA end better, TRBJ2-7 makes the J call doubtful. CDR3 size: 15 residues. Per germline, CDR1 SEHNR and CDR2 FQNEAQ (reference sequence). This CDR3 reads CASSRSGLTYCEQYF. As DNA, the CDR3 is TGTGCCAGCAGCCGCTCGGGACTCACTTACTGCGAGCAGTACTTC.

This clonotype was observed a handful of times. This chain uses TRBV7-2 with TRBJ2-3, with D hard to call. V gave up 2 bases and J gave up 5 bases, with 11 bases separating them. The germline V gene has CDR1 SGHTA and CDR2 FQGNSA. The CDR3 loop spans 14 amino acids. For the CDR3, the DNA is TGTGCCAGCAGCTTACTTCCGCTCGGAGATACGCAGTATTTT. Translation gives CASSLLPLGDTQYF.

The chain is built from TRBV28 and TRBJ2-5; D is undetermined. Germline lookup yields CDR1 MDHEN and CDR2 SYDVKM. This CDR3 has 11 amino acids. Trimming stripped 9 bases from V and 5 bases from J, with 10 bases between. Here the CDR3 reads CASQNWETQYF. CDR3 nucleotide sequence: TGTGCCAGTCAAAATTGGGAGACCCAGTACTTC.

The J gene is TRBJ2-1, the V gene TRBV2, with D perhaps assigned TRBD1 or TRBD2 (6 bases each). The germline V gene has CDR1 SNHLY and CDR2 FYNNEI. V shed 5 bases and J shed 0 bases, with 11 bases lying between them. The CDR3 sequence is 15 residues long. This CDR3 is CASSRQDYSYNEQFF. DNA for the CDR3: TGTGCCAGCAGTAGACAGGACTACTCCTACAATGAGCAGTTCTTC.

V and J are TRBV28 and TRBJ2-5; 8 bases fit TRBD2. The CDR3 sequence is 14 residues long. Germline CDR1 and CDR2: MDHEN and SYDVKM. V lost 5 bases and J lost 13; bases outside the gene matches: 15. CDR3 residues: CASSTIPGLDPRYF. The CDR3 coding sequence is TGTGCCAGCAGTACAATCCCGGGACTAGACCCTAGGTACTTC.

The V call is TRBV29-1, the J call TRBJ1-1, with D hard to call. The length of the CDR3 is 13 residues. V was cut by 3 bases and J by 7 bases, with 15 bases left in between. Per the germline V gene, CDR1 is SQVTM and CDR2 is ANQGSEA. CDR3 in amino acids: CSVEFPQSSEAFF. The CDR3 nucleotides are TGCAGCGTTGAGTTTCCCCAGTCAAGTGAAGCTTTCTTT. The full variable domain, its missing parts supplied by reference TRBV29-1 and TRBJ1-1, is SAVISQKPSRDICQRGTSLTIQCQVDSQVTMMFWYRQQPGQSLTLIATANQGSEATYESGFVIDKFPISRPNLTFSTLTVSNMSPEDSSIYLCSVEFPQSSEAFFGQGTRLTVV.

This chain uses TRBV7-6 with TRBJ2-7, with 12 bases lining up with TRBD2. J was trimmed by 2 bases and V by 5 bases; bases with no gene match: 4. The germline CDR1 and CDR2 sequences are SGHVS and FNYEAQ. The CDR3 runs to 15 residues. The CDR3 DNA sequence: TGTGCCAGCAGCAGGGGACTAGCGGGTACCTACGAGCAGTACTTC. This gives the protein CASSRGLAGTYEQYF.

This chain links TRBV20-1 with TRBJ2-7, with TRBD1 matching over 7 bases. CDR3 length: 13 amino acids. The germline V gene has CDR1 DFQATT and CDR2 SNEGSKA (reference sequence). V shed 4 bases and J 2 bases; nucleotides not matched to a gene: 5. The chain's CDR3 is CSATDRRAYEQYF. The CDR3 nucleotides read TGCAGTGCTACGGACAGGCGAGCCTACGAGCAGTACTTC.

This clonotype was seen once. This sequence joins TRBV29-1 and TRBJ2-7; TRBD1 is a possible D gene (6 bases). The ends were cut back, 5 bases at V and 4 bases at J, with 18 bases in the middle. This CDR3 comprises 14 residues. The germline gives CDR1 SQVTM, CDR2 ANQGSEA. The CDR3 protein is CSVREGGSKYEQYF. DNA for the CDR3: TGCAGCGTTCGGGAAGGGGGATCGAAGTACGAGCAGTACTTC.

This clonotype was observed a single time. The CDR3 DNA is TGTGCCAGCGGTTCTAGCGGGAGCTGGGAGACCCAGTACTTC. As protein: CASGSSGSWETQYF. The chain has TRBV27 and TRBJ2-5, with 10 bases lining up with TRBD2. CDR3 size: 14 residues. Germline V gives CDR1 MNHEY, CDR2 SMNVEV (reference sequence). V shed 8 bases and J 5 bases; nucleotides not matched to a gene: 8.

The table lists this clonotype with a count of one. V is TRBV28 and J is TRBJ2-5; tentative D call: TRBD2 (6 bases). The V end lost 5 bases, the J end lost 7 bases, and 20 bases lay between the germline ends. This CDR3 spans 15 amino acids. The germline CDR1 and CDR2 sequences are MDHEN and SYDVKM. CDR3 DNA sequence: TGTGCCAGCAGTGGCTGGGAGGCGCCAGAAGGGACCCAGTACTTC. As protein: CASSGWEAPEGTQYF.

This clonotype was seen a handful of times. The junction shows a germline mismatch at one end, possibly a read error. This chain connects TRBV4-2 to TRBJ2-5, with 10 bases matching TRBD2. With the DNA end fitting TRBJ2-1 better, the J assignment may be wrong. There are 17 residues in the CDR3. Germline V CDR1 and CDR2: LGHNA, YNFKEQ. The CDR3 protein is CARSQDPTSGIRDEQFF. The CDR3 DNA reads TGTGCCCGCAGCCAAGATCCCACTAGCGGGATACGGGATGAGCAGTTCTTC.

The gene calls are TRBV4-2 and TRBJ2-4, with TRBD2 matching over 10 bases. Germline CDR1 reads LGHNA; CDR2 reads YNFKEQ. This CDR3 comprises 20 residues. J gave up 1 base and V 0 bases, and 12 bases lay outside the gene matches. This CDR3 reads CASSQEKAGGGLVAKNIQYF. Here the CDR3 DNA reads TGTGCCAGCAGCCAAGAAAAAGCGGGAGGGGGCTTGGTCGCCAAAAACATTCAGTACTTC.

This chain links TRBV20-1 with TRBJ2-5, with 11 bases aligning to TRBD2. The DNA matches TRBJ2-1 better at its end, which makes the J call doubtful. Germline CDR1 is DFQATT and CDR2 is SNEGSKA (reference sequence). The CDR3 consists of 16 residues. CDR3 DNA sequence: TGCAGTGCTAGAGACCCGACTAGCGGGATTGTCGATGAGCAGTTCTTC. This gives the protein CSARDPTSGIVDEQFF.

There are a few counts of this clonotype. The chain is built from TRBV9 and TRBJ2-7; TRBD1 matches at 8 bases. V dropped 3 bases and J dropped 5; count of bases not matched to a gene: 4. CDR1 and CDR2 from the germline V gene are SGDLS and YYNGEE. The CDR3 loop spans 13 amino acids. The CDR3, as DNA: TGTGCCAGCAGCGAGGACAGGGCGGACGAGCAGTACTTC. This sequence encodes CASSEDRADEQYF.